The 31 T cell receptor beta chains below come from one sample, sequenced in a study of cytomegalovirus exposure and HLA in healthy donors. Primers: 60 Vbeta forward and 13 Jbeta reverse. The data were produced by immunoSEQ multiplex PCR, yet TCRdb's version contains in-frame clones alone and is incomplete. The repertoire holds around 200,000 clones, with about 80% as singletons. Sequencing was performed on PBMCs. These receptors came from a woman aged 40 to 55 in good health and CMV-seronegative.

This clone appeared many times. The chain combines TRBV10-3 with TRBJ2-3; 8 nucleotides align to TRBD1. Germline CDR1 reads ENHRY; CDR2 reads SYGVKD. Trimming took 4 bases from V and 0 from J; bases not matched to a gene: 3. The CDR3 has 15 amino acids. The CDR3 protein is CAISGTGPSTDTQYF. CDR3 in DNA: TGTGCCATCAGTGGGACAGGGCCTAGCACAGATACGCAGTATTTT.

The genes are TRBV7-2 and TRBJ2-7; TRBD1 aligns across 7 bases. Germline trimming cut 5 bases from V and 3 bases from J; bases unmatched to any gene: 10. Germline CDR1 SGHTA, CDR2 FQGNSA. The CDR3 extends over 15 amino acids. The CDR3 nucleotides read TGTGCCAGCAGCCTAGACAGGGCCCCCCTCTACGAGCAGTACTTC. This sequence encodes CASSLDRAPLYEQYF.

The chain combines TRBV5-1 with TRBJ1-1; 11 nucleotides align to TRBD1. Trimming at V came to 2 bases and at J to 6 bases, leaving 9 bases not matched to a gene. CDR1 SGHRS and CDR2 YFSETQ come from the germline V gene. The CDR3 length is 16 residues. CDR3 sequence: CASSFRTGGNGAEAFF. CDR3 DNA: TGCGCCAGCAGCTTTCGGACAGGGGGCAATGGGGCTGAAGCTTTCTTT.

This CDR3 is CASRKRGGSNEQFF. DNA of the CDR3: TGTGCCAGCAGAAAAAGGGGGGGGTCGAATGAGCAGTTCTTC. The rearrangement links TRBV7-8 to TRBJ2-1, with a tentative D call TRBD2 (7 bases). The V gene's germline CDR1 is SGHVS and CDR2 FQNEAQ. The CDR3 is 14 amino acids. V was trimmed by 6 bases and J by 7 bases, leaving 16 bases between them.

The chain uses TRBV18 and TRBJ2-3; possibly TRBD2 for D (5 bases). Trimming took 3 bases from V and 0 from J, leaving 10 bases between them. The CDR3 is 15 residues long. The V gene's germline CDR1 is KGHSH and CDR2 LQKENI. The CDR3 nucleotides read TGTGCCAGCTCACCTCCCCAGCGGAGCACAGATACGCAGTATTTT. The encoded protein is CASSPPQRSTDTQYF.

The genes are TRBV5-4 and TRBJ1-1; 7 bases match TRBD1. Trimming at V came to 3 bases and at J to 5 bases, leaving 10 bases not matched to a gene. The CDR3 length is 15 residues. Germline CDR1 is SGHNT and CDR2 is YYREEE (reference sequence). CDR3 bases: TGTGCCAGCAGCTCAGGAACAGGGGTGAGGACTGAAGCTTTCTTT. Translating it yields CASSSGTGVRTEAFF.

This chain uses TRBV5-1 with TRBJ2-3; 10 nucleotides line up with TRBD1. The CDR3 runs 16 residues. V was pared by 7 bases and J by 0 bases, with 8 bases of the junction left unmatched. Germline V gene lookup returns CDR1 SGHRS and CDR2 YFSETQ. CDR3 amino acids: CASGPPGQGSTDTQYF. DNA of the CDR3: TGCGCCAGCGGTCCCCCGGGACAGGGGAGCACAGATACGCAGTATTTT.

The V call is TRBV28, the J call TRBJ1-2, with a weak D call TRBD1 (5 bases). The germline V gene has CDR1 MDHEN and CDR2 SYDVKM. This CDR3 comprises 18 residues. Trimming took off 1 base at V and 3 bases at J, with 21 bases between the two ends. Written as DNA, the CDR3 is TGTGCCAGCAGTTTATTTTCCGTGGGACTCCTTCAAGACTATGGCTACACCTTC. This translates into CASSLFSVGLLQDYGYTF.

This rearrangement joins TRBV11-1 to TRBJ1-2; 9 bases map to TRBD1. There are 15 residues in the CDR3. Germline V gene lookup returns CDR1 SGHAT and CDR2 FQDESV (reference sequence). V lost 7 bases and J lost 7; bases outside the gene matches: 13. The chain's CDR3 is CASTADRGVRGGYTF. CDR3 nucleotides: TGTGCCAGCACCGCGGACAGGGGTGTAAGAGGTGGCTACACCTTC.

The chain employs TRBV6-1 and TRBJ2-1; 9 bases are shared with TRBD2. V shed 3 bases, J shed 7 bases, and the junction held 10 bases outside the gene matches. Germline lookup yields CDR1 MNHNS and CDR2 SASEGT. The CDR3 is 16 residues long. The CDR3 region has the DNA TGTGCCAGCAGTGAGGCGCGGGGGGGCCGACGGAATGAGCAGTTCTTC. It encodes CASSEARGGRRNEQFF.

This clone was observed a handful of times. CDR3 sequence (DNA): TGTGCCAGCAGCGCCACTCAGGGGTACGGCGAGCAGTACTTC. The encoded protein is CASSATQGYGEQYF. The chain couples TRBV11-2 to TRBJ2-7; D is perhaps TRBD1 (6 bases). CDR1 SGHAT and CDR2 FQNNGV come from the germline V gene. The CDR3 has 14 amino acids. V gave up 5 bases and J gave up 6 bases, with 17 bases separating them.

The chain links TRBV6-6 to TRBJ2-5; TRBD1 aligns across 7 bases. Germline V gene lookup returns CDR1 MNHNY and CDR2 SVGAGI (reference sequence). The ends lost 4 bases at V and 1 base at J; junction bases unmatched: 6. The CDR3 runs 15 residues. CDR3 residues: CASSSTGSGQETQYF. CDR3 nucleotide sequence: TGTGCCAGCAGTTCGACAGGGAGCGGCCAAGAGACCCAGTACTTC.

The chain combines TRBV6-5 with TRBJ1-5; D perhaps matches TRBD1 (6 bases). The V end lost 5 bases, the J end lost 0 bases, and 11 bases lay between the germline ends. Germline V lookup: CDR1 MNHEY, CDR2 SVGAGI. This CDR3 has 15 amino acids. The CDR3 DNA reads as TGTGCCAGCAGTCGGACAGTCCTTAGCAATCAGCCCCAGCATTTT. It codes for CASSRTVLSNQPQHF.

V and J are TRBV6-1 and TRBJ1-5, with 7 bases aligning to TRBD1. Germline assignment: CDR1 MNHNS and CDR2 SASEGT. Germline trimming cut 4 bases from V and 0 bases from J; bases unmatched to any gene: 6. The CDR3 is 16 residues long. CDR3 residues: CASSGGTAYSNQPQHF. The CDR3 region has the DNA TGTGCCAGCAGTGGCGGGACAGCCTATAGCAATCAGCCCCAGCATTTT.

This clone was picked up one time. In DNA, the CDR3 is TGCGCCAGCAGTTCCGGGGGCGGGGGTATCTACGAGCAGTACTTC. Its translation: CASSSGGGGIYEQYF. The chain couples TRBV5-1 to TRBJ2-7, with D perhaps TRBD2 (7 bases). Germline CDR1 and CDR2: SGHRS and YFSETQ. The CDR3 sequence is 15 residues long. The V end was cut by 5 bases, the J end by 3 bases, with 18 bases between.

This clone has a single count. The chain uses TRBV7-9 and TRBJ1-1; TRBD1 agrees at 7 bases. This CDR3 region has 11 residues. With V trimmed by 8 bases and J by 8 bases, 5 bases remained unmatched. The germline CDR1 and CDR2 sequences are SEHNR and FQNEAQ (reference sequence). The CDR3 sequence: CASGDRVEAFF. The CDR3 DNA sequence: TGTGCCAGCGGCGACAGGGTGGAAGCTTTCTTT. Looking up the rest from reference TRBV7-9 and TRBJ1-1 gives the full variable domain: DTGVSQNPRHKITKRGQNVTFRCDPISEHNRLYWYRQTLGQGPEFLTYFQNEAQLEKSRLLSDRFSAERPKGSFSTLEIQRTEQGDSAMYLCASGDRVEAFFGQGTRLTVV.

This sequence joins TRBV5-1 and TRBJ2-2; 9 bases map to TRBD1. CDR1 SGHRS and CDR2 YFSETQ come from the germline V gene. The ends lost 5 bases at V and 5 bases at J; junction bases unmatched: 1. The CDR3 runs 13 residues. The CDR3 DNA is TGCGCCAGCAGTGGACAGGGGACCGGGGAGCTGTTTTTT. It translates to CASSGQGTGELFF.

The CDR3 spells CASSVGKGQEETQYF. Written as DNA, the CDR3 is TGTGCCAGCAGCGTAGGCAAAGGACAGGAAGAGACCCAGTACTTC. This chain links TRBV9 with TRBJ2-5, with TRBD1 matching 7 bases. Germline V gives CDR1 SGDLS, CDR2 YYNGEE. Germline trimming cut 0 bases from V and 3 bases from J; bases unmatched to any gene: 5. The CDR3 has 15 residues.

The rearrangement uses TRBV19 and TRBJ2-4; D is perhaps TRBD2 (6 bases). V lost 5 bases and J 0 bases, leaving 8 bases between the germline ends. The germline V gene has CDR1 LNHDA and CDR2 SQIVND (reference sequence). CDR3 length equals 14 residues. For the CDR3, the DNA is TGTGCCAGTAGTGGGGGACTAGCCAAAAACATTCAGTACTTC. Its translation: CASSGGLAKNIQYF.

This sequence joins TRBV13 and TRBJ1-1; unclear D gene. CDR3 length: 14 amino acids. The germline gives CDR1 PRHDT, CDR2 FYEKMQ (reference sequence). V lost 3 bases and J lost 1, with 9 bases in between. CDR3 bases: TGTGCCAGCAGCTTGGCCAGGCGGAACACTGAAGCTTTCTTT. It encodes CASSLARRNTEAFF.

The V gene is TRBV5-4, the J gene TRBJ2-3, with unresolved D. V lost 4 bases to trimming and J lost 4 bases, with 10 bases between them. Germline values: CDR1 SGHNT, CDR2 YYREEE (reference sequence). The CDR3 consists of 13 residues. The CDR3 coding sequence is TGTGCCAGCAGCCTACCCCGAGCAGATACGCAGTATTTT. As protein: CASSLPRADTQYF.

V gene TRBV30 combines with J gene TRBJ1-4, with a weak D call TRBD1 (6 bases). Trimming took off 5 bases at V and 7 bases at J, with 23 bases between the two ends. The CDR3 has 16 residues. From germline, CDR1 is GTSNPN and CDR2 SVGIG (reference sequence). The CDR3 loop reads CAWATGFGRSTEKLFF. CDR3 in DNA: TGTGCCTGGGCAACAGGGTTTGGTAGGTCTACTGAAAAACTGTTTTTT.

V gene TRBV27 combines with J gene TRBJ2-1, with TRBD2 identical over 11 bases. In germline, CDR1 is MNHEY, CDR2 SMNVEV (reference sequence). Trimming cost V 2 bases and J 6 bases; bases outside gene matches: 0. This CDR3 is built from 14 residues. CDR3 sequence reads: CASSLGTSGNEQFF. CDR3 sequence (DNA): TGTGCCAGCAGTTTAGGGACTAGCGGCAATGAGCAGTTCTTC.

This clone was seen a single time. The rearrangement uses TRBV7-3 and TRBJ2-1; D perhaps matches TRBD1 (6 bases). CDR1 is SGHTA, CDR2 FQGTGA, per germline. The V end lost 3 bases, the J end lost 5 bases, and 17 bases lay between the germline ends. The CDR3 loop spans 16 amino acids. CDR3 in amino acids: CASSLGAGDYHNEQFF. The CDR3 region has the DNA TGTGCCAGCAGCTTGGGGGCAGGGGATTATCACAATGAGCAGTTCTTC.

V is TRBV5-1 and J is TRBJ1-1, with 9 bases aligning to TRBD1. Germline V CDR1 and CDR2: SGHRS, YFSETQ. Trimming removed 4 bases from V and 2 bases from J; junction bases left unmatched: 9. The CDR3 loop spans 16 amino acids. The CDR3 bases are TGCGCCAGCAGCCGTACAGGGGGCGCTTCCAACACTGAAGCTTTCTTT. Protein product: CASSRTGGASNTEAFF.

The chain joins TRBV5-1 to TRBJ2-2; 7 nucleotides match TRBD2. V shed 4 bases, J shed 2 bases, and the junction held 5 bases outside the gene matches. Per the germline V gene, CDR1 is SGHRS and CDR2 is YFSETQ. This CDR3 is built from 15 residues. As DNA, the CDR3 is TGCGCCAGCAGCCCAGGGAGGGGTAACACCGGGGAGCTGTTTTTT. It specifies CASSPGRGNTGELFF. Complete variable domain (other parts from reference TRBV5-1 and TRBJ2-2): KAGVTQTPRYLIKTRGQQVTLSCSPISGHRSVSWYQQTPGQGLQFLFEYFSETQRNKGNFPGRFSGRQFSNSRSEMNVSTLELGDSALYLCASSPGRGNTGELFFGEGSRLTVL.

This chain joins TRBV5-5 and TRBJ1-6, with TRBD1 matching 8 bases. Trimming at V came to 7 bases and at J to 5 bases, leaving 8 bases not matched to a gene. The germline V gene encodes CDR1 SGHKS and CDR2 YYEKEE (reference sequence). The CDR3 is 15 residues long. The CDR3 here is CASRIDRGDNSPLHF. The CDR3 nucleotides are TGTGCCAGCCGAATCGACAGGGGAGATAATTCACCCCTCCACTTT.

This rearrangement joins TRBV9 to TRBJ2-1, with D maybe TRBD1 (6 bases). The CDR3 runs 15 residues. Trimming stripped 0 bases from V and 6 bases from J, with 13 bases between. Per germline, CDR1 SGDLS and CDR2 YYNGEE. As DNA, the CDR3 is TGTGCCAGCAGCGTAGTAGGGGGTATTATCAATGAGCAGTTCTTC. Its translation: CASSVVGGIINEQFF.

This chain uses TRBV11-2 with TRBJ1-5; 12 bases are a match to TRBD1. Germline CDR1 is SGHAT and CDR2 is FQNNGV. This CDR3 has 17 residues. V lost 5 bases to trimming and J lost 0 bases; unmatched junction nucleotides: 5. Here the CDR3 reads CASSAGTGGRSNQPQHF. CDR3 DNA sequence: TGTGCCAGCAGCGCGGGGACAGGGGGCCGTAGCAATCAGCCCCAGCATTTT.

CDR3 sequence: CASSPRGLQQFF. The CDR3 bases are TGTGCCAGCAGTCCTAGGGGACTCCAGCAGTTCTTC. The V call is TRBV2, the J call TRBJ2-1; tentative D call: TRBD2 (6 bases). In germline, CDR1 is SNHLY, CDR2 FYNNEI. V was pared by 5 bases and J by 11 bases, with 13 bases between. The CDR3 sequence is 12 residues long.

The chain carries TRBV29-1 and TRBJ1-5; the D gene is possibly TRBD1 (6 bases). CDR1 is SQVTM and CDR2 is ANQGSEA in the germline V gene. V lost 7 bases, J lost 5 bases, and 15 bases lay in between. This CDR3 is built from 13 residues. This chain's CDR3 is CSAGGRGDQPQHF. The CDR3 DNA follows: TGCAGCGCCGGTGGCAGGGGTGATCAGCCCCAGCATTTT.